The T cell receptor (beta chain) described here comes from a study of T cell responses to AZD1222 COVID-19 vaccine (dated by TCRdb to about 2021). Broadly, across the study: TCR sequencing was performed for some 250 trial participants, of whom around 200 were given two doses of AZD1222 and around 25 were given two doses of MenACWY control vaccine. Enrollment into the trials was organized by age into subgroups of 18-55, 56-69 and 70-plus years, and those subgroups contained about 160, 30 and 59 TCR-sequenced participants, respectively. What the study reported, not specific to this receptor: Conclusions about previously exposed vaccinees are limited, since just 5 or 6 AZD1222 recipients were seropositive for SARS-CoV-2 at baseline. Participants were mostly white British, with more females than males. The authors suggested clonal diversity may have been underestimated. In the small 56-69-year group, the increase in depth fell short of significance, most likely because of low power. The whole spike protein was spanned by vaccine-associated CD4 TCRs, and dominant responses were seen in regions 160-218 and 743-854. After two AZD1222 doses, spike-specific TCR breadth and depth were significantly higher than at day 0 and than in MenACWY recipients. Nearly half of unique spike-specific TCRs reportedly recognized epitopes outside regions mutated in the B.1.351 and B.1.1.7 variants. Because no day 14 peak-response samples were available, repertoires were characterized only after the peak T cell response.

The CDR3 regions of human TCRbeta chains were analyzed by immunosequencing. Regarding the original processing steps: Repertoire TCRs were checked for matches against a reference library of SARS-CoV-2-specific TCRs that had been generated using the MIRA antigen-specificity platform. Breadth was defined as the fraction of unique TCRs that were SARS-CoV-2-associated. Depth was defined as the fraction of total T cells that were SARS-CoV-2-associated. Each spike-specific TCR was assigned to its reactive spike region and to a CD4 or CD8 class using the MIRA data. Log10-transformed breadth and depth values were compared by one-way ANOVA with Sidak's multiple comparisons tests. TCRdb holds this immuneACCESS table with in-frame rearrangements only. Some clones are missing; in checked studies, unresolved V genes explain under half, and the rest has no known cause. That table is the source of V, J and clone size, and D and trimming were worked out from the DNA. A total of about 150,000 clones appear in this sample, 75% to 95% of them only once. Less than 3.5% of the sample goes to the ten largest clones.

The CDR3 measures 13 amino acids from cysteine to phenylalanine. CDR3 DNA is the only sequence kept; it has 39 bases, read in frame from the first base. Trimming costs V 2 bases and J 2 bases, and their ends lie 6 bases apart. Remarks on this clone: Which antigen it targets is not known. No much larger clone exists at a distance of one base, and base qualities are not known.

Per the publication, the time point label means: about 28 days (+/-7) after the second vaccine dose. Because spike-specific TCR depth and breadth did not differ between the two schedules, AZD1222 recipients who got a second dose at roughly 4 weeks were pooled with those who got a second dose at roughly 12 weeks. The vaccinee samples were drawn from two UK trials, COV001 and COV002, one of which was a single-blind randomized controlled phase 2/3 trial testing AZD1222 (ChAdOx1 nCoV-19) in healthy adults. Trial participant PBMC samples were collected at day 0 and day 28 after the second dose for TCRbeta chain sequencing.

The sequencing here drew on peripheral blood, taken 28 days after the second AZD1222 dose. The receptor's source is an adult who received the AZD1222 COVID-19 vaccine. The chain was built from TRBV12-3 or TRBV12-4 and TRBJ1-1, with no confidently assigned D gene. For the CDR3, the sequence is CASSLLRNTEAFF. The DNA sequence follows: TGTGCCAGCAGTTTACTCCGAAACACTGAAGCTTTCTTT.